The TCR beta chain under discussion was sequenced for a study of blood T cell repertoires in COVID-19. For the study at large: Sample material is recorded as cDNA or gDNA derived from T cells, B-cell-depleted T cells, or PBMCs.

CDR3 length equals 13 residues. CDR1 SGHTA and CDR2 FQGTGA come from the germline V gene. V lost 0 bases and J 6 bases, leaving 5 bases between the germline ends. Some clones are missing from TCRdb's copy, which holds only in-frame ones; the method was immunoSEQ multiplex PCR. The table includes tens of thousands of clones, over 70% detected once. The rearrangement uses TRBV7-3 and TRBJ1-4; the D is unclear. The clonotype originates from a man aged 50 to 59 with active COVID-19. What was sequenced was peripheral blood. In DNA form, the CDR3 reads TGTGCCAGCAGCTTAACTCCGGATGAAAAACTGTTTTTT. Translated, it gives CASSLTPDEKLFF.